This paragraph reports one T cell receptor (beta chain). What it recognizes is unknown. The data stem from a study of T cell repertoires in aging, cancer and after chemotherapy. Regarding the study as a whole: In each cancer cohort, median generation probability increased across chemotherapy, suggesting thymic output rebounded.

TCR beta rearrangements were amplified from peripheral blood genomic DNA. TRB rearrangements spanning V, D and J were amplified using mixed TRB-A/B primers. TCRdb called the multiplex PCR reads again in MiXCR, with one record for every CDR3 protein. The sample shows around 3,100 distinct CDR3 sequences, 30% of them seen only once. The V gene's germline CDR1 is MNHEY and CDR2 SVGAGI. This CDR3 contains 17 residues. Trimming took 2 bases from V and 4 from J; bases not matched to a gene: 5. The sample taken for sequencing was blood. The V and J genes are TRBV6-5 and TRBJ2-7, with 16 bases fitting TRBD2. This receptor was identified in a human donor in good health. The CDR3 nucleotides read TGTGCCAGCAGTTACGGGACTAGCGGGAGGGCCCGGTACGAGCAGTACTTC. It translates to CASSYGTSGRARYEQYF.